These 14 T cell receptor beta chains originate from one sample sequenced in a study of multiple sclerosis patients with progressive multifocal leukoencephalopathy. Sequencing used immunoSEQ multiplex PCR; TCRdb keeps in-frame clones, though not all of them. The table records some 27,000 clones, roughly 90% of them present only once. Time point noted: about 13 months of natalizumab therapy. The source material was PBMCs, sampled from a patient treated with natalizumab. All receptors derive from a human donor with multiple sclerosis.

The rearrangement links TRBV9 to TRBJ2-5; possible D gene TRBD2, 6 bases. The CDR3 runs 17 residues. Trimming removed 0 bases from V and 0 bases from J, with 15 bases in between. Germline CDR1 and CDR2: SGDLS and YYNGEE. The CDR3 bases are TGTGCCAGCAGCGTAGGAATAGCGGAGCCGTACCAAGAGACCCAGTACTTC. Translating gives CASSVGIAEPYQETQYF.

The chain recombines TRBV7-2 with TRBJ1-6; no firm D call. Germline assignment: CDR1 SGHTA and CDR2 FQGNSA. Trimming removed 4 bases from V and 6 bases from J, with 7 bases in between. This CDR3 is 13 amino acids long. The chain's CDR3 is CASSSNSNSPLHF. CDR3 in DNA: TGTGCCAGCAGCTCGAACTCTAATTCACCCCTCCACTTT. Using reference TRBV7-2 and TRBJ1-6 for the parts outside the CDR3, the full variable domain is GAGVSQSPSNKVTEKGKDVELRCDPISGHTALYWYRQSLGQGLEFLIYFQGNSAPDKSGLPSDRFSAERTGGSVSTLTIQRTQQEDSAVYLCASSSNSNSPLHFGNGTRLTVT.

J is TRBJ1-2 and V is TRBV4-3; a possible D gene is TRBD1 (6 bases). Germline CDR1 reads LGHNA; CDR2 reads YSLEER. The CDR3 is made up of 15 amino acids. V lost 2 bases and J 0 bases, leaving 10 bases between the germline ends. The CDR3 bases are TGCGCCAGCAGCCAACAGGGGCAGGCTAACTATGGCTACACCTTC. As protein: CASSQQGQANYGYTF.

This rearrangement joins TRBV11-1 to TRBJ1-2, with 8 bases lining up with TRBD1. The V gene end was trimmed by 5 bases and the J gene end by 6 bases; junction bases not matched to a gene: 5. The germline V gene has CDR1 SGHAT and CDR2 FQDESV (reference sequence). The CDR3 sequence is 13 residues long. The CDR3 region has the DNA TGTGCCAGCAGCCTCGGACAGGGCGATGGCTACACCTTC. Residues: CASSLGQGDGYTF. The full variable domain, in which reference TRBV11-1 and TRBJ1-2 provide the parts outside the CDR3, is EAEVAQSPRYKITEKSQAVAFWCDPISGHATLYWYRQILGQGPELLVQFQDESVVDDSQLPKDRFSAERLKGVDSTLKIQPAELGDSAMYLCASSLGQGDGYTFGSGTRLTVV.

The chain recombines TRBV14 with TRBJ1-6, with D maybe TRBD1 (6 bases). CDR1 and CDR2 from the germline V gene are SGHDN and FVKESK. The CDR3 loop spans 16 amino acids. The germline V and J ends were trimmed by 2 bases and 4 bases, with 12 bases remaining between them. The CDR3 nucleotides read TGTGCCAGCAGCCAAAGCAGGGGATTATATAATTCACCCCTCCACTTT. Protein sequence: CASSQSRGLYNSPLHF. The full variable domain, its missing parts supplied by reference TRBV14 and TRBJ1-6, is EAGVTQFPSHSVIEKGQTVTLRCDPISGHDNLYWYRRVMGKEIKFLLHFVKESKQDESGMPNNRFLAERTGGTYSTLKVQPAELEDSGVYFCASSQSRGLYNSPLHFGNGTRLTVT.

This chain joins TRBV7-2 and TRBJ2-4, with 7 bases that match TRBD2. Germline V gives CDR1 SGHTA, CDR2 FQGNSA. The CDR3 is 17 amino acids. The V gene end was trimmed by 1 base and the J gene end by 7 bases; junction bases not matched to a gene: 13. CDR3 nucleotides: TGTGCCAGCAGCTTAGAGGCAGGACTAGGAAACAGGAACATTCAGTACTTC. Translation: CASSLEAGLGNRNIQYF.

The table lists this clone with a count of one. V usage is TRBV4-1 and J usage is TRBJ2-6; D is perhaps TRBD2 (6 bases). CDR1 is MGHRA, CDR2 YSYEKL, per germline. The CDR3 extends over 16 amino acids. V shed 1 base and J shed 2 bases, with 9 bases lying between them. The CDR3 protein is CASSQGSGAGANVLTF. CDR3 sequence (DNA): TGCGCCAGCAGCCAAGGTTCGGGGGCTGGGGCCAACGTCCTGACTTTC.

The chain combines TRBV5-1 with TRBJ2-1; D unresolved. This CDR3 is 12 amino acids long. The V gene lost 2 bases and the J gene lost 8 bases, with 8 bases spanning the gap. Germline assignment: CDR1 SGHRS and CDR2 YFSETQ. The CDR3 protein is CASSFVPDEQFF. DNA for the CDR3: TGCGCCAGCAGCTTCGTGCCCGATGAGCAGTTCTTC.

The J gene is TRBJ1-3, the V gene TRBV18; D possibly corresponds to TRBD1 (6 bases). Germline V CDR1 and CDR2: KGHSH, LQKENI. The CDR3 consists of 14 residues. V lost 6 bases and J 0 bases, leaving 9 bases between the germline ends. The CDR3 coding sequence is TGTGCCAGCTCCCGGGACAACTCTGGAAACACCATATATTTT. It translates to CASSRDNSGNTIYF.

The chain links TRBV6-5 to TRBJ2-1; D gene ambiguous. Germline values: CDR1 MNHEY, CDR2 SVGAGI. This CDR3 comprises 14 residues. Trimming removed 0 bases from V and 7 bases from J, with 10 bases in between. The CDR3 nucleotides are TGTGCCAGCAGTTACTCAGCCGGATGGAATGAGCAGTTCTTC. Residues: CASSYSAGWNEQFF.

V gene TRBV6-1 combines with J gene TRBJ2-7; D remains ambiguous. The length of the CDR3 is 12 residues. The V gene lost 5 bases and the J gene lost 6 bases, with 11 bases spanning the gap. Germline loops: CDR1 MNHNS, CDR2 SASEGT. CDR3 amino acids: CASSTSLSEQYF. The CDR3 DNA is TGTGCCAGCAGTACGAGTCTATCCGAGCAGTACTTC.

The chain combines TRBV11-2 with TRBJ2-3; tentatively, D is TRBD2 (6 bases). Germline V gives CDR1 SGHAT, CDR2 FQNNGV. The length of the CDR3 is 14 residues. Deletions cut 5 bases from V and 2 bases from J, with 11 bases between. The CDR3 nucleotides read TGTGCCAGCAGCCCCCGGGGGACCACAGATACGCAGTATTTT. Translating gives CASSPRGTTDTQYF.

The chain has TRBV6-5 and TRBJ1-1; TRBD1 matches 9 bases. This CDR3 spans 15 amino acids. V trimming: 0 bases; J trimming: 3 bases; junction bases outside the gene matches: 2. Germline CDR1 and CDR2: MNHEY and SVGAGI. CDR3 in DNA: TGTGCCAGCAGTTACTCCTGGGACAGGGACACTGAAGCTTTCTTT. Its protein is CASSYSWDRDTEAFF.

The V and J genes are TRBV28 and TRBJ1-2, with 9 bases fitting TRBD1. Per germline, CDR1 MDHEN and CDR2 SYDVKM. The CDR3 has 14 amino acids. V was pared by 3 bases and J by 4 bases, with 3 bases of the junction left unmatched. For the CDR3, the DNA is TGTGCCAGCAGTTTTGGGGACAGGGCCTATGGCTACACCTTC. Its translation is CASSFGDRAYGYTF.